This T cell receptor (beta chain) came from a study of metastatic and nonmetastatic thyroid tumors. General study findings and limits: As reported, TCR beta diversity in blood and tumor was significantly higher in malignant thyroid tumors than in benign nodules.

Among the patients, none had received any treatment before thyroid surgery. This clone was counted once. Its antigen is currently unknown. This sample also contains other DNA sequences that code for the same CDR3. TCRdb re-called clones via MiXCR from the PCR reads. Among roughly 18,000 clones listed, about 26% were seen once. Germline V gene lookup returns CDR1 DFQATT and CDR2 SNEGSKA (reference sequence). The CDR3 is 11 residues long. V was pared by 6 bases and J by 2 bases, with 8 bases between. The chain employs TRBV20-1 and TRBJ2-7; the D gene is possibly TRBD1 (5 bases). The sample consisted of tumor tissue. The source is a female donor with papillary thyroid cancer or a benign thyroid nodule (not recorded which). Some clones in this sample may be carry-over from other donors' samples. CDR3 DNA sequence: TGCAGTGCCAGACAGACCTACGAGCAGTACTTC. It specifies CSARQTYEQYF.